The T cell receptor beta chain under discussion was sequenced for a study of regulatory T cells in long-lasting Graves disease. This clonotype was seen repeatedly, ten times or more. Antigen specificity is unknown. Time point reported: persistent/refractory GD, antithyroid drugs over 5 years with positive TRAb. RNA isolated from PBMCs was used to make the TCR library. The CDR3 extends over 14 amino acids. Germline trimming cut 6 bases from V and 4 bases from J; bases unmatched to any gene: 6. Germline loops: CDR1 SNHLY, CDR2 FYNNEI. To make TCR beta libraries, researchers used iRepertoire HTBI primers and Arm-PCR of CDR3 regions. Per the authors' pipeline: Segment identification across samples yielded about 60 TRBV and around 13 TRBJ segments. MiXCR, run by TCRdb on the multiplex PCR reads, gives a single entry per CDR3 protein. None of the V and J calls come from the authors' own analysis; TCRdb made them. The sample contains about half a million distinct CDR3 sequences, 22% of which appear only once.

Study conclusions and caveats: TCR diversity was lower in persistent Graves' patients (versus newly diagnosed ones).

The chain joins TRBV2 to TRBJ1-1; 9 bases match TRBD1. The source is a female donor with Graves disease. Specimen: peripheral blood mononuclear cells (PBMCs), collected when the disease was refractory, from a patient treated with antithyroid drugs. CDR3 coding DNA: TGTGCCAGCAGAGATATGGACAGGGGCACTGAAGCTTTCTTT. This gives the protein CASRDMDRGTEAFF.